The 2 T cell receptor beta chains presented below share a single source sample, sequenced in a study of blood T cell repertoires in COVID-19. TCRdb's table, derived via immunoSEQ multiplex PCR, lists solely in-frame clones and lacks some. The sample lists a few hundred thousand clones, about 90% occurring once. Specimen: PBMCs or T cells enriched from blood (not recorded which). The receptors come from a woman aged 45 to 65 who had been exposed to COVID-19.

The chain is built from TRBV28 and TRBJ1-1; TRBD1 agrees at 7 bases. CDR3 size: 15 residues. Trimming cost V 6 bases and J 7 bases; bases outside gene matches: 14. Germline CDR1 reads MDHEN; CDR2 reads SYDVKM. CDR3 in amino acids: CASRPHDRDSVEAFF. The CDR3 bases are TGTGCCAGCAGACCCCATGACAGGGATAGTGTTGAAGCTTTCTTT. Based on the CDR3 plus reference TRBV28 and TRBJ1-1, the full variable domain is DVKVTQSSRYLVKRTGEKVFLECVQDMDHENMFWYRQDPGLGLRLIYFSYDVKMKEKGDIPEGYSVSREKKERFSLILESASTNQTSMYLCASRPHDRDSVEAFFGQGTRLTVV.

The J gene is TRBJ2-7, the V gene TRBV5-4, with D perhaps TRBD2 (6 bases). The germline V gene has CDR1 SGHNT and CDR2 YYREEE (reference sequence). The ends were cut back, 4 bases at V and 7 bases at J, with 15 bases in the middle. The CDR3 has 13 residues. The CDR3 is CASSPEGGGEQYF. CDR3 sequence (DNA): TGTGCCAGCAGCCCGGAGGGAGGAGGGGAGCAGTACTTC. The whole variable domain, remainder taken from reference TRBV5-4 and TRBJ2-7, is ETGVTQSPTHLIKTRGQQVTLRCSSQSGHNTVSWYQQALGQGPQFIFQYYREEENGRGNFPPRFSGLQFPNYSSELNVNALELDDSALYLCASSPEGGGEQYFGPGTRLTVT.